The 29 T cell receptor beta chains given below trace back to one sample, sequenced in a study of CD8+CD57+ T cells in acquired aplastic anemia. For CDR3 and TCR beta VDJ profiling, genomic DNA was the template used. Each CDR3 protein is one row after TCRdb ran MiXCR on the reads. The sample includes about 150,000 distinct CDR3 sequences, approximately 52% of them seen just once. An expansion of CD8+CD57+ cells by flow cytometry had been shown in patients chosen for sequencing. Sequenced: sorted CD4+, CD8+, or CD8+CD57+ T cells (not recorded which) from PBMCs. Source of these receptors: a human donor with aplastic anemia.

About this clonotype: This may be a read error, as it is one base from a much larger clone. The V call is TRBV15, the J call TRBJ1-6, with a possible D match to TRBD1 (6 bases). There are 15 residues in the CDR3. CDR1 and CDR2 (germline): LNHNV, YYDKDF (reference sequence). The CDR3 nucleotides are TGTGCCACCAGCAGAGAGGCAGGGGCTAATCCACCCCTCCACTTT. This gives the protein CATSREAGANPPLHF.

The V gene is TRBV19, the J gene TRBJ2-7, with D possibly matching TRBD1 (6 bases). Looked up from germline, CDR1 is LNHDA and CDR2 is SQIVND (reference sequence). V lost 10 bases and J 0 bases, leaving 10 bases between the germline ends. This CDR3 has 12 residues. CDR3 bases: TGTGCCACCCAGGACAGCTCCTACGAGCAGTACTTC. Amino acids: CATQDSSYEQYF. Full variable domain (remainder filled in from reference TRBV19 and TRBJ2-7): DGGITQSPKYLFRKEGQNVTLSCEQNLNHDAMYWYRQDPGQGLRLIYYSQIVNDFQKGDIAEGYSVSREKKESFPLTVTSAQKNPTAFYLCATQDSSYEQYFGPGTRLTVT.

About this clonotype: As the CDR3 is not closed by the conserved phenylalanine or tryptophan, this likely results from a read error. The DNA is left out, because the CDR3 cannot be placed on it with certainty; the CDR3 is given as TCRdb lists it. The chain employs TRBV7-9 and TRBJ2-7; the D call TRBD2 from the table was never checked on the DNA. The CDR3 has 8 amino acids, counting both end residues. Germline V gene sequence: CDR1 SEHNR, CDR2 FQNEAQ (reference sequence). The CDR3 here is CASSDRTS.

This clonotype was found many times. The J gene is TRBJ2-7, the V gene TRBV7-8, with D possibly being TRBD2 (5 bases). Germline V gene data show CDR1 as SGHVS and CDR2 as FQNEAQ. The CDR3 runs 13 residues. Trimming stripped 1 base from V and 6 bases from J, with 10 bases between. CDR3 in amino acids: CASSLGRGGEQYF. CDR3 in DNA: TGTGCCAGCAGCTTAGGACGAGGAGGCGAGCAGTACTTC.

The chain uses TRBV10-3 and TRBJ2-7; TRBD1 or TRBD2 may be the D gene (5 bases each). The CDR3 is made up of 12 amino acids. In germline, CDR1 is ENHRY, CDR2 SYGVKD. V dropped 4 bases and J dropped 2 bases, with 6 bases sitting between them. The chain's CDR3 is CAISGDPYEQYF. CDR3 DNA sequence: TGTGCCATCAGTGGGGACCCCTACGAGCAGTACTTC.

This clonotype was detected once. This chain joins TRBV29-1 and TRBJ1-2; maybe TRBD1 (5 bases). CDR1 is SQVTM and CDR2 is ANQGSEA in the germline V gene. This CDR3 contains 12 residues. The V gene lost 8 bases and the J gene lost 6 bases, with 16 bases spanning the gap. The CDR3 loop reads CSQTIRVDGYTF. The DNA of the CDR3 is TGCAGCCAAACGATCAGGGTGGATGGCTACACCTTC.

Remarks on this clonotype: This may be a read error: a much more frequent sequence differs by one nucleotide. The gene calls are TRBV3-1 and TRBJ2-1, with no clear D. Germline V gene data show CDR1 as LGHDT and CDR2 as YNNKEL (reference sequence). The CDR3 covers 12 residues. CDR3 DNA sequence: TGTACCAGCAGCCAAAGGTACAATGAGCAGTTCTTC. It specifies CTSSQRYNEQFF.

The V gene is TRBV29-1, the J gene TRBJ1-2; D is possibly TRBD1 (5 bases). The germline CDR1 and CDR2 sequences are SQVTM and ANQGSEA. V gave up 4 bases and J gave up 14 bases, with 11 bases separating them. The CDR3 has 9 residues. The CDR3 here is CSVGDGPTF. Here the CDR3 DNA reads TGCAGCGTTGGGGACGGGCCGACCTTC. Variable domain in full (rest from reference TRBV29-1 and TRBJ1-2): SAVISQKPSRDICQRGTSLTIQCQVDSQVTMMFWYRQQPGQSLTLIATANQGSEATYESGFVIDKFPISRPNLTFSTLTVSNMSPEDSSIYLCSVGDGPTFGSGTRLTVV.

This clonotype was counted a few times. A junction boundary mismatches the germline segment, possibly from a read error. The rearrangement uses TRBV5-4 and TRBJ2-6; D ambiguous. CDR1 SGHNT and CDR2 YYREEE come from the germline V gene (reference sequence). The CDR3 totals 16 residues. CDR3 in amino acids: CTSSLAAVTGANVLTF. CDR3 coding DNA: TGTACCAGCAGCTTGGCGGCGGTAACCGGGGCCAACGTCCTGACTTTC.

This clonotype was picked up a small number of times. The V call is TRBV19, the J call TRBJ1-6; D uncertain. CDR1 is LNHDA and CDR2 is SQIVND in the germline V gene (reference sequence). V was cut by 9 bases and J by 10 bases, with 16 bases left in between. CDR3 length equals 13 residues. The DNA of the CDR3 is TGTGCCAGCCAATCTTTCGGAGACTCACCCCTCCACTTT. Translation: CASQSFGDSPLHF.

This rearrangement joins TRBV10-2 to TRBJ1-6; possible D gene TRBD1, 5 bases. The germline gives CDR1 WSHSY, CDR2 SAAADI. There are 14 residues in the CDR3. Between the trimmed V and J ends, which lost 6 bases and 8 bases, there was a span of 14 bases. The CDR3 sequence: CASRTGTAHSPLHF. CDR3 nucleotide sequence: TGCGCCAGCAGAACCGGGACCGCTCATTCACCCCTCCACTTT.

The rearrangement links TRBV7-3 to TRBJ1-1; TRBD1 is a possible D gene (5 bases). This CDR3 has 13 residues. Germline CDR1 SGHTA, CDR2 FQGTGA. V gave up 6 bases and J gave up 1 base, with 9 bases separating them. The CDR3 here is CASRRQQNTEAFF. CDR3 sequence (DNA): TGTGCCAGCAGAAGACAGCAGAACACTGAAGCTTTCTTT.

This clonotype was seen just once. The V and J genes are TRBV19 and TRBJ2-3; 11 bases match TRBD2. J was trimmed by 12 bases and V by 6 bases; bases with no gene match: 8. The CDR3 has 13 amino acids. The germline gives CDR1 LNHDA, CDR2 SQIVND (reference sequence). CDR3 sequence (DNA): TGTGCCAGTAGACTAGCGGGAGTTGGATATCAGTATTTT. It encodes CASRLAGVGYQYF.

The genes are TRBV11-2 and TRBJ2-2, with D perhaps matching TRBD1 (5 bases). This CDR3 is 18 amino acids long. Deletions cut 1 base from V and 0 bases from J, with 15 bases between. CDR1 and CDR2 from the germline V gene are SGHAT and FQNNGV. CDR3 loop: CASSLGGQDKPNTGELFF. CDR3 DNA sequence: TGTGCCAGCAGCTTAGGTGGTCAGGACAAACCGAACACCGGGGAGCTGTTTTTT.

This clonotype was found many times. The rearrangement uses TRBV9 and TRBJ1-1; no definite D call. Germline assignment: CDR1 SGDLS and CDR2 YYNGEE. The CDR3 contains 13 residues. Written as DNA, the CDR3 is TGTGCTTCGCGGGCAGGTGGGGTCACTGAAGCTTTCTTT. It specifies CASRAGGVTEAFF.

V and J are TRBV19 and TRBJ1-1; no definite D call. Trimming left V 3 bases short and J 7 bases short, with 6 bases between. CDR1 is LNHDA and CDR2 is SQIVND in the germline V gene (reference sequence). This CDR3 spans 11 amino acids. The CDR3 sequence: CASSIDFEAFF. The CDR3 DNA is TGTGCCAGTAGTATCGACTTTGAAGCTTTCTTT.

This clonotype was counted ten times or more. This chain connects TRBV19 to TRBJ1-1; D call uncertain. Per germline, CDR1 LNHDA and CDR2 SQIVND (reference sequence). The CDR3 is 14 residues long. The V gene lost 4 bases and the J gene lost 7 bases, with 16 bases spanning the gap. The CDR3 region has the DNA TGTGCCAGTAGTACCCAGGCGGGAGTCGATGAAGCTTTCTTT. Its protein is CASSTQAGVDEAFF.

V and J are TRBV18 and TRBJ1-5; 7 bases line up with TRBD1. V shed 2 bases and J 7 bases; nucleotides not matched to a gene: 5. The CDR3 has 14 amino acids. Germline assignment: CDR1 KGHSH and CDR2 LQKENI. Here the CDR3 reads CASSPTGEGQPQHF. CDR3 nucleotides: TGTGCCAGCTCACCAACAGGGGAAGGGCAGCCCCAGCATTTT.

The V call is TRBV7-9, the J call TRBJ2-7; 9 bases match TRBD1. CDR1 and CDR2 from the germline V gene are SEHNR and FQNEAQ (reference sequence). V lost 4 bases, J lost 8 bases, and 12 bases stayed unmatched. The CDR3 runs 15 residues. CDR3 sequence (DNA): TGTGCCAGCAGCTCCCACCTCCGGGACAGGGCTCAGCAGTACTTC. Translated: CASSSHLRDRAQQYF.

This chain connects TRBV4-1 to TRBJ2-1; possible D gene TRBD2, 5 bases. CDR1 and CDR2 from the germline V gene are MGHRA and YSYEKL. V was shortened by 0 bases and J by 6 bases, with 18 bases between the two germline ends. This CDR3 is built from 17 residues. The DNA for the CDR3 is TGCGCCAGCAGCCAAGATGGTAGCTACCCTAGCTGCAATGAGCAGTTCTTC. This translates into CASSQDGSYPSCNEQFF.

This clonotype appeared many times. The chain employs TRBV6-5 and TRBJ2-2, with D unresolved. The CDR3 consists of 12 residues. Germline values: CDR1 MNHEY, CDR2 SVGAGI. V was clipped by 2 bases and J by 5 bases, with 3 bases between them. CDR3 coding DNA: TGTGCCAGCAGTTACGGAACCGGGGAGCTGTTTTTT. Protein: CASSYGTGELFF.

The sample holds a few counts of this clonotype. The V and J genes are TRBV12-3 or TRBV12-4 and TRBJ2-7; D may be TRBD1 (5 bases). V lost 5 bases and J 0 bases, leaving 11 bases between the germline ends. This CDR3 is 14 amino acids long. CDR3 coding DNA: TGTGCCAGCAGTCCAGGGTCCAGCTCCTACGAGCAGTACTTC. Translating gives CASSPGSSSYEQYF.

The chain joins TRBV20-1 to TRBJ2-7; TRBD2 matches 8 bases. There are 13 residues in the CDR3. CDR1 DFQATT and CDR2 SNEGSKA come from the germline V gene (reference sequence). J was trimmed by 3 bases and V by 1 base; bases with no gene match: 2. CDR3 residues: CSARVSGSYEQYF. As DNA, the CDR3 is TGCAGTGCTAGAGTCAGCGGGAGCTACGAGCAGTACTTC.

This clonotype was observed many times. The chain has TRBV15 and TRBJ1-4; D unclear. Trimming cost V 0 bases and J 0 bases, with 11 bases left between them. The CDR3 extends over 17 amino acids. CDR1 is LNHNV and CDR2 is YYDKDF in the germline V gene (reference sequence). CDR3 loop: CATSRDSPTATNEKLFF. In DNA, the CDR3 is TGTGCCACCAGCAGAGATTCCCCCACTGCAACTAATGAAAAACTGTTTTTT.

As for this clonotype: At one end, the junction sequence differs from germline, possibly due to a read error. The chain links TRBV7-9 to TRBJ2-7, with D possibly being TRBD2 (7 bases). Germline loops: CDR1 SEHNR, CDR2 FQNEAQ (reference sequence). The CDR3 extends over 15 amino acids. The CDR3 DNA sequence: TGTGCCAGCAGCGGCCAAGGGGGGGTCTCCTACGAGCGGTACTTC. This sequence encodes CASSGQGGVSYERYF. Together with reference TRBV7-9 and TRBJ2-7, the CDR3 gives the full variable domain: DTGVSQNPRHKITKRGQNVTFRCDPISEHNRLYWYRQTLGQGPEFLTYFQNEAQLEKSRLLSDRFSAERPKGSFSTLEIQRTEQGDSAMYLCASSGQGGVSYERYFGPGTRLTVT.

The chain is built from TRBV19 and TRBJ2-1; 11 bases match TRBD2. Germline CDR1 reads LNHDA; CDR2 reads SQIVND (reference sequence). V trimming: 6 bases; J trimming: 6 bases; junction bases outside the gene matches: 1. This CDR3 is built from 13 residues. The CDR3: CASSGTSGNEQFF. The CDR3 bases are TGTGCCAGTAGCGGGACTAGCGGCAATGAGCAGTTCTTC.

The rearrangement uses TRBV5-4 and TRBJ1-2, with 7 bases that match TRBD1. The CDR3 is 13 residues long. Germline-derived CDR1 and CDR2 are SGHNT and YYREEE (reference sequence). Germline trimming cut 5 bases from V and 3 bases from J; bases unmatched to any gene: 4. The CDR3 DNA is TGTGCCAGCAGTGGACAGGATTACTATGGCTACACCTTC. It is translated as CASSGQDYYGYTF.

This clonotype occurred many times. The chain uses TRBV6-5 and TRBJ1-6; the D gene is possibly TRBD1 (5 bases). There are 14 residues in the CDR3. Germline V gene data show CDR1 as MNHEY and CDR2 as SVGAGI. The V end lost 6 bases, the J end lost 5 bases, and 11 bases lay between the germline ends. The CDR3 bases are TGTGCCAGCAGCTACAGGTTGGATAATTCACCCCTCCACTTT. Translated, it gives CASSYRLDNSPLHF.

The chain recombines TRBV25-1 with TRBJ1-1; D is uncertain. V shed 3 bases and J shed 7 bases, with 9 bases lying between them. The germline V gene has CDR1 MGHDK and CDR2 SYGVNS. The CDR3 spans 12 residues. CDR3 amino acids: CASSDSESEAFF. In DNA form, the CDR3 reads TGTGCCAGCAGTGACTCTGAGAGTGAAGCTTTCTTT.